The present T cell receptor beta chain was sequenced within a study of cytomegalovirus exposure and HLA in healthy donors. Study findings and constraints: Diagnosis of cytomegalovirus status made by the classifier reportedly showed high specificity and sensitivity. DRB1 had the most TCR associations and HLA-C the fewest, a later analysis found, with rates varying by HLA locus. There were a few CMV-associated chains whose specificity for CMV antigens was confirmed in vitro.

A remark on this clone: Its specificity is unknown.

CDR3 size: 14 residues. V was cut by 3 bases and J by 6 bases, with 15 bases left in between. CDR1 and CDR2 (germline): GTSNPN, SVGIG (reference sequence). Researchers ran the PCR with 60 Vbeta and 13 Jbeta primers. Sequencing was performed with immunoSEQ multiplex PCR; in TCRdb, only in-frame clones are kept and a portion is missing. Counted here are some 180,000 clones, roughly 87% occurring once; the ten biggest clones make up approximately 1.1%. The rearrangement links TRBV30 to TRBJ2-1; D might be TRBD2 (6 bases). The sequencing sample was made of PBMCs. This clonotype was obtained from a boy aged 2-15 years in good health and CMV-seronegative. CDR3 loop: CAWRPAGLRNEQFF. DNA of the CDR3: TGTGCCTGGAGACCCGCGGGGCTTCGCAATGAGCAGTTCTTC.